This T cell receptor (beta chain) is from a study of T cell responses to AZD1222 COVID-19 vaccine. General study points: A mostly white British donor set with more females was recruited, and clonal diversity was possibly underestimated. Just six or seven AZD1222 recipients tested seropositive at baseline.

This clone has only a few counts. Its target is unknown. The ends were cut back, 5 bases at V and 5 bases at J, with 10 bases in the middle. The CDR3 spans 13 residues. The germline CDR1 and CDR2 sequences are GTSNPN and SVGIG (reference sequence). This table comes from immunoSEQ multiplex PCR, and its TCRdb copy is limited to in-frame clones, with some not included. Seen here are just under 95,000 clones, just over 90% observed once, and the top ten hold 20% to 25%. The specimen comprised peripheral blood, sampled on day 0 of AZD1222 vaccination. This clonotype was sampled from an adult in good health. This rearrangement joins TRBV30 to TRBJ1-6; D remains unclear. The chain's CDR3 is CAWGQTNNSPLHF. The DNA of the CDR3 is TGTGCCTGGGGGCAGACTAATAATTCACCCCTCCACTTT.